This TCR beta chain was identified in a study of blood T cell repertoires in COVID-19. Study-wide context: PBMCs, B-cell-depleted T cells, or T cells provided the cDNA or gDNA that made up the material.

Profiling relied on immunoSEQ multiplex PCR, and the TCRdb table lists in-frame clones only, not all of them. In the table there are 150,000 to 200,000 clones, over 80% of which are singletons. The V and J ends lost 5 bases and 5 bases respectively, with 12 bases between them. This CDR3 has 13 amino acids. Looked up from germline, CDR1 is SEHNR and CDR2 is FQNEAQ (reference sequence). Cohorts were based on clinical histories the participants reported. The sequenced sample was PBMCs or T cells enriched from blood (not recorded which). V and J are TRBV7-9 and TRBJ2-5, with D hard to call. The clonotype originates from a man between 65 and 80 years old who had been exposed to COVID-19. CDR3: CASSRALKETQYF. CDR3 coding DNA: TGTGCCAGCAGCCGCGCCCTCAAGGAGACCCAGTACTTC.